The rows below give T cell receptor beta chains drawn from one sample of a study of cytomegalovirus exposure and HLA in healthy donors. Data came from immunoSEQ multiplex PCR; TCRdb stores just in-frame clones and leaves some out. The sample lists 150,000 to 200,000 clones, approximately 72% seen once, with roughly 7.1% in the top ten. The sequenced sample was PBMCs. The source of these receptors is a middle-aged man in good health and CMV-seropositive. Each CDR3 is given with its conserved first and last residue. Clone size is stated in some rows and not others, as once, few, many or a class when expanded.

v_gene,len,abundance,j_gene,CDR3aa
TRBV19,13,few,TRBJ1-2,CASTRGGGYGYTF
TRBV2,17,.,.,CASRRTSGGAFLDEQYF
TRBV5-1,14,.,TRBJ2-7,CASRTQGTSYEQYF
TRBV29-1,13,.,TRBJ1-3,CSGALTDGNTIYF
TRBV7-9,15,.,TRBJ2-7,CASSSPEGLYYEQYF
TRBV18,16,.,TRBJ1-5,CASSPPGSVGNQPQHF
TRBV5-6,16,.,TRBJ2-5,CASSLGASGGAETQYF
TRBV5-6,15,.,TRBJ1-1,CASSLGGTGITEAFF
TRBV9,16,.,TRBJ1-4,CASSVGWGQVNEKLFF
TRBV7-2,15,few,TRBJ1-5,CASRLTGGNNQPQHF
TRBV12-5,18,.,TRBJ2-1,CASGLPSPRGARYNEQFF
TRBV11-2,14,.,TRBJ2-1,CASSLVSGGNEQFF
TRBV7-8,18,.,TRBJ2-1,CASSLAGGFRSSYNEQFF